This T cell receptor (beta chain) was recovered during a study of T cells after yellow fever vaccination. This clonotype was seen more than once but under ten times. This CDR3 has 13 amino acids. The V gene lost 11 bases and the J gene lost 3 bases, with 15 bases spanning the gap. Per germline, CDR1 LNHNV and CDR2 YYDKDF (reference sequence). A universal primer site and UMIs were added as TCR cDNA was made by 5'RACE template switching. TCRdb re-called the 5' RACE reads through MiXCR, storing one row per CDR3 protein. Of around 530,000 distinct CDR3 sequences listed, around 16% were seen once; the top ten hold 15% to 20%.

The source material was PBMCs, sampled about 5 days after the first yellow fever vaccination. This sequence was found in a man aged 18 to 29 who received the YFV17D yellow fever vaccine. The chain has TRBV15 and TRBJ2-3; D is perhaps TRBD2 (5 bases). CDR3 DNA: TGTGCCTCAACGGGGATCTGGACAGATACGCAGTATTTT. Residues: CASTGIWTDTQYF. Based on the CDR3 plus reference TRBV15 and TRBJ2-3, the full variable domain is DAMVIQNPRYQVTQFGKPVTLSCSQTLNHNVMYWYQQKSSQAPKLLFHYYDKDFNNEADTPDNFQSRRPNTSFCFLDIRSPGLGDTAMYLCASTGIWTDTQYFGPGTRLTVL.